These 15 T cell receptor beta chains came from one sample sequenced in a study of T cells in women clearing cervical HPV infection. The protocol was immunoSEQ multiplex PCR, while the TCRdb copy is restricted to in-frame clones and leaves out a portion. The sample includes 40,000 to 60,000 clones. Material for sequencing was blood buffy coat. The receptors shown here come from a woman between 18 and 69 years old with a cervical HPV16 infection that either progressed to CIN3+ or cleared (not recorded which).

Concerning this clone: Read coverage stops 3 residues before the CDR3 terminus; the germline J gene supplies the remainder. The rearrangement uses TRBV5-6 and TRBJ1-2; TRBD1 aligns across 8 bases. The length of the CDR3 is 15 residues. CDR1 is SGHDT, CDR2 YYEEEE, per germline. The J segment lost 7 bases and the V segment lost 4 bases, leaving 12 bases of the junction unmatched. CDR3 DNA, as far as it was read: TGTGCCAGCAGCGCGACAGGGGCGTCTCCTCGTGGC. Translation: CASSATGASPRG. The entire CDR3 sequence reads CASSATGASPRGYTF.

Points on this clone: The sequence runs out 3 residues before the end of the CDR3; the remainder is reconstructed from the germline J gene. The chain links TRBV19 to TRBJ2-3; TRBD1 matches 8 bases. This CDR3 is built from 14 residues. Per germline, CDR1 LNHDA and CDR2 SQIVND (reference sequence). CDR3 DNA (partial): TGTGCCAGTAGTATCCAGGGGGCCCAAGAGACG. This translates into CASSIQGAQET. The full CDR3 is CASSIQGAQETQYF.

The sequenced CDR3 bases are TGTGCCAGCAGTTTCCTTCCAGCGGACCAAGAGACC. Translation: CASSFLPADQET. The complete CDR3 sequence is CASSFLPADQETQYF. The chain joins TRBV6-2 or TRBV6-3 to TRBJ2-5; a possible D gene is TRBD2 (5 bases). The read ends 3 residues early relative to the CDR3; the germline J gene fills the gap. The V and J ends lost 4 bases and 0 bases respectively, with 12 bases between them. CDR3 length: 15 amino acids. Per germline, CDR1 MNHEY and CDR2 SVGEGT.

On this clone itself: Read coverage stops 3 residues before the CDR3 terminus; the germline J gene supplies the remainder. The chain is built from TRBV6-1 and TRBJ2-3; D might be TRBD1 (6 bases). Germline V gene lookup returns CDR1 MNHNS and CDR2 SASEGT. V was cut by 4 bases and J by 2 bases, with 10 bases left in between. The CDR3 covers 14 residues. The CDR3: CASSGGQDTDTQYF. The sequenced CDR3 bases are TGTGCCAGCAGTGGGGGGCAGGACACAGATACG.

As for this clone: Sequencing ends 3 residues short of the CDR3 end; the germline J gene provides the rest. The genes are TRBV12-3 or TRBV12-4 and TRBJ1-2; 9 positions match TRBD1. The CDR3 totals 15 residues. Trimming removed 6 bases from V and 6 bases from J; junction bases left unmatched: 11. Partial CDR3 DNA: TGTGCCAGCAGCCAAATGGGACAGGGTCTGGATGGC. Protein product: CASSQMGQGLDG. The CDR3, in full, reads CASSQMGQGLDGYTF.

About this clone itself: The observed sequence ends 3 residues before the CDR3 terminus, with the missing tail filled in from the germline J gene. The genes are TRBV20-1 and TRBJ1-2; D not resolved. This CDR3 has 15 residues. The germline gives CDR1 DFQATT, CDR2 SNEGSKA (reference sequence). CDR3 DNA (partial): TGCAGTGCTAGCATCCCCAGGAGATACACAGATACC. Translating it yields CSASIPRRYTDT. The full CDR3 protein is CSASIPRRYTDTYTF.

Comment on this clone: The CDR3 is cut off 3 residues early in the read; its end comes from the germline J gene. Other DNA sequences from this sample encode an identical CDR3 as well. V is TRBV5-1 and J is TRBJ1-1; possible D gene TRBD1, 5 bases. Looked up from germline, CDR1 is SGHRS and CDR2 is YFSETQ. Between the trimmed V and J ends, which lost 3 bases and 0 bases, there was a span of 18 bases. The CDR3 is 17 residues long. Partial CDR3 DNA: TGCGCCAGCAGCTATGAAATAGGGGCTCTATTGAACACTGAA. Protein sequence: CASSYEIGALLNTE. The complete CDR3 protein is CASSYEIGALLNTEAFF.

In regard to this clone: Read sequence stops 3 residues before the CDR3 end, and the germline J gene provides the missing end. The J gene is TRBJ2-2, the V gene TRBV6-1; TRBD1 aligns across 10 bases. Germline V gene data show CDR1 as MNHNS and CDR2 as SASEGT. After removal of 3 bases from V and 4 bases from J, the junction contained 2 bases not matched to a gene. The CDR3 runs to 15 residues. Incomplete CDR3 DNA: TGTGCCAGCAGTGAGAGGACAGGGGGCACCGGGGAG. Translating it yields CASSERTGGTGE. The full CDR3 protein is CASSERTGGTGELFF.

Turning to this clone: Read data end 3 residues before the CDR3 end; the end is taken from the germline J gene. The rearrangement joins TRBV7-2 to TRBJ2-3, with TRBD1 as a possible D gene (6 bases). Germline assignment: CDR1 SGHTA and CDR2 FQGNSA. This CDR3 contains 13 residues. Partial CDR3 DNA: TGTGCCAGCAGCTTTCAGGGGTTAGAGACG. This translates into CASSFQGLET. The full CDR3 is CASSFQGLETQYF.

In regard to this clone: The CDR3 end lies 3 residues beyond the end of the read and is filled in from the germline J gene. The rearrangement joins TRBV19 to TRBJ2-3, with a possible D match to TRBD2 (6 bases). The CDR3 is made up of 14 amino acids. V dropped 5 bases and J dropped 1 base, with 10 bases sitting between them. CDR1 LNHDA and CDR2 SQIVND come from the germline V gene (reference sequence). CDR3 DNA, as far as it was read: TGTGCCAGTAGTTCTGGCGGGGGCACAGATACG. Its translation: CASSSGGGTDT. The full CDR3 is CASSSGGGTDTQYF.

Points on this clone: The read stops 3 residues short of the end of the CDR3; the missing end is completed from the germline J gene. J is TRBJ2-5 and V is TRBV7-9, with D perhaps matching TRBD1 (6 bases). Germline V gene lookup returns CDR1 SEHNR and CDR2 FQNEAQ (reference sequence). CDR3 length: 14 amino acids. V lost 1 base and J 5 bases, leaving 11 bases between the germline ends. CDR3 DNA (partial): TGTGCCAGCAGCTTAGACGCAGGGGTGGAGACC. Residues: CASSLDAGVET. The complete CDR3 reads CASSLDAGVETQYF.

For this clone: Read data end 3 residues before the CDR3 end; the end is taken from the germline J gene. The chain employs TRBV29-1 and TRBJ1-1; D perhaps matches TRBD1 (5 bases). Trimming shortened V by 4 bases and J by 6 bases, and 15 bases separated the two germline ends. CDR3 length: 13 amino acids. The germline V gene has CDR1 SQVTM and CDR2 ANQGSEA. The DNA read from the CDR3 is TGCAGCGTTGTGCGGGGCAGGGCTGCTGAA. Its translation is CSVVRGRAAE. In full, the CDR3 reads CSVVRGRAAEAFF.

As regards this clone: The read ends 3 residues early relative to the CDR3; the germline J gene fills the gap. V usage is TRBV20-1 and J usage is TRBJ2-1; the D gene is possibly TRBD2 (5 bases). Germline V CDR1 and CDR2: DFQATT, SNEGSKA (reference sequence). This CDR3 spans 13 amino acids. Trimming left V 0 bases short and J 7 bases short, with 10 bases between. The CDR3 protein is CSARETIGNEQFF. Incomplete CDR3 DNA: TGCAGTGCTAGAGAGACTATTGGGAATGAG.

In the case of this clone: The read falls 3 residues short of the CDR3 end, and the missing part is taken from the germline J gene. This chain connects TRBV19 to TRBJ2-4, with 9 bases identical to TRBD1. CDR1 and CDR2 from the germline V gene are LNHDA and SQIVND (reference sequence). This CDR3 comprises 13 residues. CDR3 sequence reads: CASLDRGGYGQYF. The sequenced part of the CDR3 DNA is TGTGCCAGCCTCGACAGGGGGGGCTATGGT.

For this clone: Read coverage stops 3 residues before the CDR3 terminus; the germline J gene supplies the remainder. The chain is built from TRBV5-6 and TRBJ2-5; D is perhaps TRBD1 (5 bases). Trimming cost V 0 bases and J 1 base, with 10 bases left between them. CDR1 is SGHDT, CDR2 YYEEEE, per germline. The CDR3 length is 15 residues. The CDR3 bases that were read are TGTGCCAGCAGCTTGGTGGGCAGGGCCCAAGAGACC. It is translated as CASSLVGRAQET. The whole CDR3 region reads CASSLVGRAQETQYF.